The 20 T cell receptor beta chains below all came from one sample that was sequenced in a study of CD8 T cells in ankylosing spondylitis. Study-wide results and caveats: What appeared characteristic of ankylosing spondylitis blood was a TCR beta motif of eight highly homologous variants.

MiXCR, run by TCRdb on the 5' RACE reads, gives a single entry per CDR3 protein. The repertoire consists of roughly 350,000 distinct CDR3 sequences, with 8% occurring once and the leading ten covering about 14%. These receptors' targets are unknown. Sample: blood, either unsorted or a sorted T cell fraction (not recorded which). These receptor sequences come from a male donor with ankylosing spondylitis.

This clonotype showed up just a few times. The rearrangement links TRBV10-3 to TRBJ2-1, with 10 nucleotides matching TRBD1. The V gene's germline CDR1 is ENHRY and CDR2 SYGVKD. The V gene end was trimmed by 4 bases and the J gene end by 5 bases; junction bases not matched to a gene: 5. The CDR3 sequence is 15 residues long. This CDR3 reads CAISGDRGLNNEQFF. The CDR3 coding sequence is TGTGCCATCAGTGGAGACAGGGGGCTAAACAATGAGCAGTTCTTC.

This clonotype was detected many times. The V and J genes are TRBV18 and TRBJ2-6; TRBD1 matches at 8 bases. The CDR3 runs 19 residues. Germline-derived CDR1 and CDR2 are KGHSH and LQKENI. The ends lost 3 bases at V and 4 bases at J; junction bases unmatched: 14. The CDR3 nucleotides are TGTGCCAGCTCACCCCGACCGGGACAGGTCCAAGTCGGGGCCAACGTCCTGACTTTC. Protein sequence: CASSPRPGQVQVGANVLTF.

This clonotype was observed at least ten times. The rearrangement links TRBV29-1 to TRBJ2-7; D is ambiguous. Deletions cut 2 bases from V and 0 bases from J, with 2 bases between. Germline CDR1 reads SQVTM; CDR2 reads ANQGSEA. The length of the CDR3 is 11 residues. CDR3 bases: TGCAGCGTTGAATTCTCCTACGAGCAGTACTTC. Amino acids: CSVEFSYEQYF.

The chain links TRBV6-2 or TRBV6-3 to TRBJ2-3, with D maybe TRBD1 (6 bases). This CDR3 contains 11 residues. Germline CDR1 MNHEY, CDR2 SVGEGT. Trimming shortened V by 6 bases and J by 13 bases, and 14 bases separated the two germline ends. The CDR3 bases are TGTGCCAGCAGGGACAGAGGATGGAAGTATTTT. Encoded protein: CASRDRGWKYF.

The chain links TRBV20-1 to TRBJ1-2; D gene uncertain. Trimming cost V 7 bases and J 4 bases, with 10 bases left between them. The CDR3 length is 11 residues. Per germline, CDR1 DFQATT and CDR2 SNEGSKA (reference sequence). The DNA for the CDR3 is TGCAGTGGTTCGTCGGTCTATGGCTACACCTTC. Translation gives CSGSSVYGYTF.

The rearrangement uses TRBV15 and TRBJ2-5; tentative D call: TRBD2 (6 bases). The CDR3 runs 15 residues. V was shortened by 1 base and J by 5 bases, with 14 bases between the two germline ends. CDR1 and CDR2 from the germline V gene are LNHNV and YYDKDF (reference sequence). CDR3 DNA sequence: TGTGCCACCAGCAGAGCAATGGAGGGGTGGGAGACCCAGTACTTC. Its translation: CATSRAMEGWETQYF.

The chain combines TRBV20-1 with TRBJ2-7; a possible D gene is TRBD1 (6 bases). Deletions cut 3 bases from V and 2 bases from J, with 8 bases between. The length of the CDR3 is 12 residues. Germline V lookup: CDR1 DFQATT, CDR2 SNEGSKA (reference sequence). The CDR3 sequence is CSARHRAYEQYF. The CDR3 coding sequence is TGCAGTGCTAGGCACAGGGCCTACGAGCAGTACTTC.

This rearrangement joins TRBV5-1 to TRBJ2-1; 7 bases line up with TRBD2. The CDR3 sequence is 14 residues long. CDR1 and CDR2 from the germline V gene are SGHRS and YFSETQ. Trimming took 6 bases from V and 3 from J; bases not matched to a gene: 6. The chain's CDR3 is CASKPGTNYNEQFF. CDR3 DNA: TGCGCCAGCAAACCGGGGACTAACTACAATGAGCAGTTCTTC.

There are a few counts of this clonotype. The rearrangement joins TRBV9 to TRBJ2-7; D uncertain. The CDR3 sequence is 14 residues long. The germline CDR1 and CDR2 sequences are SGDLS and YYNGEE. V shed 1 base and J shed 3 bases, with 11 bases lying between them. In nucleotides, the CDR3 is TGTGCCAGCAGCGTATCCCCCCCCTTCTACGAGCAGTACTTC. Translation: CASSVSPPFYEQYF.

The chain couples TRBV4-3 to TRBJ2-1, with D hard to call. With 1 base removed from V and 7 bases from J, the gap between germline ends came to 11 bases. CDR3 length: 14 amino acids. The germline CDR1 and CDR2 sequences are LGHNA and YSLEER. The CDR3 DNA follows: TGCGCCAGCAGCCAAGGGCTGCCTTTGAATGAGCAGTTCTTC. This codes for CASSQGLPLNEQFF.

The CDR3, as DNA: TGCAGTGCTAGAGTTGGCGTCGATGAGCAGTTCTTC. Its protein is CSARVGVDEQFF. The chain joins TRBV20-1 to TRBJ2-1; D not certain. V lost 1 base, J lost 8 bases, and 9 bases lay in between. Germline CDR1 DFQATT, CDR2 SNEGSKA (reference sequence). This CDR3 region has 12 residues.

The chain uses TRBV7-8 and TRBJ2-6; D perhaps matches TRBD2 (5 bases). Germline loops: CDR1 SGHVS, CDR2 FQNEAQ. V was shortened by 3 bases and J by 6 bases, with 15 bases between the two germline ends. The CDR3 sequence is 16 residues long. The CDR3 nucleotides are TGTGCCAGCAGCTTTTGGACGGTCGGGGAGGCCAACGTCCTGACTTTC. Protein: CASSFWTVGEANVLTF. Together with reference TRBV7-8 and TRBJ2-6, the CDR3 gives the full variable domain: GAGVSQSPRYKVAKRGQDVALRCDPISGHVSLFWYQQALGQGPEFLTYFQNEAQLDKSGLPSDRFFAERPEGSVSTLKIQRTQQEDSAVYLCASSFWTVGEANVLTFGAGSRLTVL.

This clonotype was counted between two and nine times. CDR3 DNA: TGTGCCAGCAGCCAAGATACAGGGAGGCATCAGCCCCAGCATTTT. Its protein is CASSQDTGRHQPQHF. V is TRBV3-1 and J is TRBJ1-5, with a possible D match to TRBD1 (6 bases). Germline V gene data show CDR1 as LGHDT and CDR2 as YNNKEL (reference sequence). Trimming pared 0 bases from V and 5 bases from J, leaving 11 bases between. The CDR3 covers 15 residues.

The chain recombines TRBV5-1 with TRBJ2-2; TRBD2 agrees at 8 bases. Germline values: CDR1 SGHRS, CDR2 YFSETQ. V was pared by 9 bases and J by 0 bases, with 10 bases of the junction left unmatched. The CDR3 contains 16 residues. In DNA form, the CDR3 reads TGCGCCACCACGGGGAGCGGGAGTTCGAACACCGGGGAGCTGTTTTTT. It codes for CATTGSGSSNTGELFF.

The rearrangement joins TRBV15 to TRBJ1-1; no reliable D call. Trimming pared 3 bases from V and 1 base from J, leaving 18 bases between. CDR3 size: 17 residues. Looked up from germline, CDR1 is LNHNV and CDR2 is YYDKDF (reference sequence). CDR3 protein: CATSRMMGGLTNTEAFF. In DNA form, the CDR3 reads TGTGCCACCAGCAGGATGATGGGTGGTCTGACGAACACTGAAGCTTTCTTT. Combining the CDR3 with reference TRBV15 and TRBJ1-1 gives the whole variable domain DAMVIQNPRYQVTQFGKPVTLSCSQTLNHNVMYWYQQKSSQAPKLLFHYYDKDFNNEADTPDNFQSRRPNTSFCFLDIRSPGLGDTAMYLCATSRMMGGLTNTEAFFGQGTRLTVV.

This clonotype was counted many times. The V call is TRBV5-1, the J call TRBJ2-1, with a weak D call TRBD2 (6 bases). This CDR3 region has 14 residues. Germline lookup yields CDR1 SGHRS and CDR2 YFSETQ. V shed 4 bases and J shed 5 bases, with 13 bases lying between them. The DNA of the CDR3 is TGCGCCAGCAGCATCCGACTAGTCAACAATGAGCAGTTCTTC. Translation: CASSIRLVNNEQFF.

This clonotype was detected a few times. J is TRBJ2-1 and V is TRBV9; D is tentatively TRBD1 or TRBD2 (5 bases each). CDR3 length: 14 residues. Trimming stripped 4 bases from V and 6 bases from J, with 14 bases between. Germline lookup yields CDR1 SGDLS and CDR2 YYNGEE. The CDR3 reads CASSPPGTSNEQFF. As DNA, the CDR3 is TGTGCCAGCAGCCCTCCCGGGACCAGCAATGAGCAGTTCTTC.

This clonotype has a count of ten or more. The chain joins TRBV7-9 to TRBJ1-2, with 10 bases matching TRBD1. Germline values: CDR1 SEHNR, CDR2 FQNEAQ (reference sequence). The CDR3 runs to 14 residues. V lost 5 bases, J lost 6 bases, and 6 bases stayed unmatched. This chain's CDR3 is CASSPRTGGNGYTF. CDR3 in DNA: TGTGCCAGCAGCCCCCGGACAGGGGGAAATGGCTACACCTTC.

As to this clonotype: Given a much more abundant clone one base away, this may be a read error. The chain is built from TRBV27 and TRBJ2-1; tentative D call: TRBD2 (6 bases). The germline V gene encodes CDR1 MNHEY and CDR2 SMNVEV (reference sequence). CDR3 length equals 15 residues. Deletions cut 3 bases from V and 5 bases from J, with 14 bases between. For the CDR3, the DNA is TGTGCCAGCAGTTTGCGGAGGGCCAATCACAATGAGCAGTTCTTC. It translates to CASSLRRANHNEQFF.

This chain links TRBV29-1 with TRBJ1-2, with D possibly being TRBD1 (5 bases). V dropped 5 bases and J dropped 0 bases, with 10 bases sitting between them. The CDR3 spans 13 residues. From germline, CDR1 is SQVTM and CDR2 ANQGSEA. The CDR3: CSVRDSSNYGYTF. DNA for the CDR3: TGCAGCGTTCGCGACAGCTCTAACTATGGCTACACCTTC.